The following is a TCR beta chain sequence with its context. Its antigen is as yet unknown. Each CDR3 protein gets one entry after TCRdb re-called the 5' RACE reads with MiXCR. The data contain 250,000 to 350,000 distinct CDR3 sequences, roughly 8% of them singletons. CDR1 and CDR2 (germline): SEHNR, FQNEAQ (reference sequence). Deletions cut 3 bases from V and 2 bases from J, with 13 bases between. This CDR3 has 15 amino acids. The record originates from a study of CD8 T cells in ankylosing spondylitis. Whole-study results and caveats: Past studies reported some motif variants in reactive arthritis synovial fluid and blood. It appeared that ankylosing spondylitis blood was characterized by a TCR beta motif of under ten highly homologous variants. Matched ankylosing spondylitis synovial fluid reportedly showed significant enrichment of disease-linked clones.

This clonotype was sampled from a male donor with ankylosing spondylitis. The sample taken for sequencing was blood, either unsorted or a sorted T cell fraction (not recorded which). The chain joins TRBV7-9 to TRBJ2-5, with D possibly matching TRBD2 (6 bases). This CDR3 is CASSFWGDSQETQYF. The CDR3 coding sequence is TGTGCCAGCAGCTTTTGGGGGGATTCACAAGAGACCCAGTACTTC.